Each of the 19 T cell receptor beta chains below was sequenced from the same sample in a study of blood T cell repertoires in COVID-19. Here immunoSEQ multiplex PCR was the method, and the copy in TCRdb shows in-frame clones only, minus some. The sample includes tens of thousands of clones, about 82% of them seen just once. The sample consisted of peripheral blood. All receptors come from a woman between 55 and 75 years old with acute or convalescent COVID-19.

The V and J genes are TRBV7-3 and TRBJ2-1, with D perhaps matching TRBD2 (6 bases). The V and J ends lost 3 bases and 4 bases respectively, with 13 bases between them. Germline V CDR1 and CDR2: SGHTA, FQGTGA. This CDR3 comprises 15 residues. The CDR3 bases are TGTGCCAGCAGCTTCTCCTTGGCGGGGTACAATGAGCAGTTCTTC. It codes for CASSFSLAGYNEQFF.

This clone showed up just a few times. This chain joins TRBV29-1 and TRBJ1-1; 7 bases map to TRBD1. There are 13 residues in the CDR3. Germline lookup yields CDR1 SQVTM and CDR2 ANQGSEA. Germline trimming cut 4 bases from V and 0 bases from J; bases unmatched to any gene: 2. CDR3 in DNA: TGCAGCGTTGCCGGGACAGTGAACACTGAAGCTTTCTTT. It yields the protein CSVAGTVNTEAFF. The full variable domain, with the rest looked up from reference TRBV29-1 and TRBJ1-1, is SAVISQKPSRDICQRGTSLTIQCQVDSQVTMMFWYRQQPGQSLTLIATANQGSEATYESGFVIDKFPISRPNLTFSTLTVSNMSPEDSSIYLCSVAGTVNTEAFFGQGTRLTVV.

This clone is a singleton in its sample. J is TRBJ1-6 and V is TRBV5-5, with D possibly being TRBD1 (6 bases). Trimming removed 4 bases from V and 8 bases from J, with 19 bases in between. CDR3 length: 16 amino acids. Looked up from germline, CDR1 is SGHKS and CDR2 is YYEKEE (reference sequence). CDR3 bases: TGTGCCAGCAGCGTCTCAACACAGGGTGCCCATTCACCCCTCCACTTT. It yields the protein CASSVSTQGAHSPLHF.

This chain joins TRBV27 and TRBJ1-1; possible D gene TRBD1, 5 bases. CDR1 MNHEY and CDR2 SMNVEV come from the germline V gene (reference sequence). V was clipped by 6 bases and J by 10 bases, with 18 bases between them. The CDR3 length is 13 residues. This CDR3 reads CASRLFGRGLAFF. CDR3 nucleotide sequence: TGTGCCAGCAGACTGTTCGGGAGGGGTCTAGCTTTCTTT.

The chain is built from TRBV30 and TRBJ1-5, with D possibly TRBD1 on 6 matching bases. Germline V CDR1 and CDR2: GTSNPN, SVGIG (reference sequence). The CDR3 has 15 amino acids. Trimming cost V 0 bases and J 2 bases, with 11 bases left between them. The CDR3: CAWSVLAGGNQPQHF. Here the CDR3 DNA reads TGTGCCTGGAGTGTACTGGCAGGGGGCAATCAGCCCCAGCATTTT.

The table lists this clone with a few counts. The chain recombines TRBV19 with TRBJ1-5; D possibly corresponds to TRBD1 (5 bases). The ends were cut back, 3 bases at V and 4 bases at J, with 13 bases in the middle. The CDR3 is made up of 15 amino acids. The germline gives CDR1 LNHDA, CDR2 SQIVND (reference sequence). The CDR3 DNA reads TGTGCCAGTAGTATCGGACAAAGGCAAAATCAGCCCCAGCATTTT. This encodes CASSIGQRQNQPQHF.

This clone is medium-sized by share. Different DNA sequences within this sample yield the same CDR3. The chain recombines TRBV2 with TRBJ2-5, with TRBD1 matching over 9 bases. CDR3 length equals 15 residues. V lost 3 bases to trimming and J lost 2 bases; unmatched junction nucleotides: 4. Germline CDR1 SNHLY, CDR2 FYNNEI. The CDR3: CASSEDRGLQETQYF. CDR3 nucleotide sequence: TGTGCCAGCAGTGAGGACAGGGGCTTACAAGAGACCCAGTACTTC.

This chain links TRBV5-5 with TRBJ2-5; a weak D match, TRBD1 (6 bases). CDR3 size: 14 residues. V was clipped by 3 bases and J by 3 bases, with 12 bases between them. In germline, CDR1 is SGHKS, CDR2 YYEKEE (reference sequence). As DNA, the CDR3 is TGTGCCAGCAGCTCGACAGGTTGGAAAGAGACCCAGTACTTC. This codes for CASSSTGWKETQYF.

This rearrangement joins TRBV4-2 to TRBJ1-6; TRBD1 matches 9 bases. V dropped 3 bases and J dropped 0; count of bases not matched to a gene: 6. The CDR3 has 18 amino acids. Germline V lookup: CDR1 LGHNA, CDR2 YNFKEQ. CDR3 in amino acids: CASSQGQGESSYNSPLHF. DNA for the CDR3: TGTGCCAGCAGCCAGGGACAGGGTGAGAGCTCCTATAATTCACCCCTCCACTTT.

In its sample, this clone was seen once. V is TRBV28 and J is TRBJ1-2; 10 nucleotides agree with TRBD1. The germline V gene encodes CDR1 MDHEN and CDR2 SYDVKM. V was pared by 5 bases and J by 8 bases, with 8 bases of the junction left unmatched. There are 14 residues in the CDR3. The CDR3, as DNA: TGTGCCAGCAGTCCGCGGACAGGGGGGAAAGGCTACACCTTC. Protein: CASSPRTGGKGYTF.

The J gene is TRBJ1-5, the V gene TRBV7-9; the match to TRBD1 covers 7 bases. Germline V CDR1 and CDR2: SEHNR, FQNEAQ (reference sequence). The J segment lost 0 bases and the V segment lost 5 bases, leaving 10 bases of the junction unmatched. The CDR3 loop spans 17 amino acids. The CDR3 region is CASSPTRGQDSNQPQHF. In DNA, the CDR3 is TGTGCCAGCAGCCCGACCAGAGGACAGGATAGCAATCAGCCCCAGCATTTT.

The rearrangement joins TRBV11-2 to TRBJ2-2; possible D gene TRBD1, 6 bases. Trimming pared 5 bases from V and 4 bases from J, leaving 20 bases between. The germline gives CDR1 SGHAT, CDR2 FQNNGV. This CDR3 comprises 17 residues. Written as DNA, the CDR3 is TGTGCCAGCAGCCGAGGTCGGGACATGAGGGGCACCGGGGAGCTGTTTTTT. It encodes CASSRGRDMRGTGELFF. Together with reference TRBV11-2 and TRBJ2-2, the CDR3 gives the full variable domain: EAGVAQSPRYKIIEKRQSVAFWCNPISGHATLYWYQQILGQGPKLLIQFQNNGVVDDSQLPKDRFSAERLKGVDSTLKIQPAKLEDSAVYLCASSRGRDMRGTGELFFGEGSRLTVL.

CDR3 coding DNA: TGCAGCGTTGAACAGGGCACCTATGGCTACACCTTC. It is translated as CSVEQGTYGYTF. This chain connects TRBV29-1 to TRBJ1-2; possibly TRBD1 for D (5 bases). In germline, CDR1 is SQVTM, CDR2 ANQGSEA. Trimming removed 2 bases from V and 4 bases from J, with 8 bases in between. This CDR3 is built from 12 residues.

The chain links TRBV5-1 to TRBJ1-6, with a tentative D call TRBD1 (6 bases). This CDR3 has 17 residues. Trimming removed 4 bases from V and 8 bases from J, with 22 bases in between. Germline V gene lookup returns CDR1 SGHRS and CDR2 YFSETQ. DNA for the CDR3: TGCGCCAGCAGCAGAGGCGGTGGGGGCGCGGGGGATTCACCCCTCCACTTT. Protein sequence: CASSRGGGGAGDSPLHF. The full variable domain, with the rest looked up from reference TRBV5-1 and TRBJ1-6, is KAGVTQTPRYLIKTRGQQVTLSCSPISGHRSVSWYQQTPGQGLQFLFEYFSETQRNKGNFPGRFSGRQFSNSRSEMNVSTLELGDSALYLCASSRGGGGAGDSPLHFGNGTRLTVT.

This sequence joins TRBV5-4 and TRBJ1-6, with D possibly TRBD1 on 5 matching bases. The germline V gene encodes CDR1 SGHNT and CDR2 YYREEE (reference sequence). The length of the CDR3 is 15 residues. V dropped 3 bases and J dropped 4 bases, with 11 bases sitting between them. CDR3 region: CASSSDQGYNSPLHF. CDR3 nucleotides: TGTGCCAGCAGCTCGGATCAGGGTTATAATTCACCCCTCCACTTT.

The V call is TRBV4-1, the J call TRBJ2-4, with 12 nucleotides matching TRBD2. This CDR3 contains 17 residues. Germline assignment: CDR1 MGHRA and CDR2 YSYEKL. After removal of 4 bases from V and 6 bases from J, the junction contained 10 bases not matched to a gene. CDR3: CASSPQASGGASNIQYF. CDR3 sequence (DNA): TGCGCCAGCAGCCCCCAGGCTAGCGGGGGGGCGTCAAACATTCAGTACTTC.

The CDR3 loop is CASSLLPGDQPQHF. In nucleotides, the CDR3 is TGCGCCAGCAGCTTGTTACCGGGGGATCAGCCCCAGCATTTT. The genes are TRBV5-1 and TRBJ1-5, with D perhaps matching TRBD1 (5 bases). V was shortened by 1 base and J by 5 bases, with 10 bases between the two germline ends. In germline, CDR1 is SGHRS, CDR2 YFSETQ. CDR3 length: 14 residues.

This rearrangement joins TRBV11-1 to TRBJ2-1, with D possibly being TRBD2 (5 bases). The CDR3 consists of 15 residues. In germline, CDR1 is SGHAT, CDR2 FQDESV (reference sequence). V lost 5 bases and J 4 bases, leaving 15 bases between the germline ends. CDR3 protein: CASSPSGSAYNEQFF. The CDR3 DNA sequence: TGTGCCAGCAGCCCCTCGGGGTCAGCTTACAATGAGCAGTTCTTC.

This clone was picked up a small number of times. V is TRBV28 and J is TRBJ2-7; 8 bases line up with TRBD1. Germline CDR1 is MDHEN and CDR2 is SYDVKM. V shed 11 bases and J 0 bases; nucleotides not matched to a gene: 6. CDR3 length: 13 residues. The CDR3 DNA reads TGTGCCGCTCGACAGGGGATCTCCTACGAGCAGTACTTC. Its protein product is CAARQGISYEQYF.